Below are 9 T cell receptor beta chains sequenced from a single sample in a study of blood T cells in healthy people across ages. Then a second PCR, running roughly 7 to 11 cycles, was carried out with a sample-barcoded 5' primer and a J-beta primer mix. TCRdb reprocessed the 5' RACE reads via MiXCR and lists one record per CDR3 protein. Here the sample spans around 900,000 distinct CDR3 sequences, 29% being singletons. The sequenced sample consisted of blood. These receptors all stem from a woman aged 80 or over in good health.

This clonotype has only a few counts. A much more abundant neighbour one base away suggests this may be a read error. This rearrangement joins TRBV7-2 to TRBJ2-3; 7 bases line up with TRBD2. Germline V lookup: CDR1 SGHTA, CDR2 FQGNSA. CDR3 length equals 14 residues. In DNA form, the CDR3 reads TGTGGCAGCAGCCCCCGAGCGGGGTACGATACGCAGTATTTT. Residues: CGSSPRAGYDTQYF.

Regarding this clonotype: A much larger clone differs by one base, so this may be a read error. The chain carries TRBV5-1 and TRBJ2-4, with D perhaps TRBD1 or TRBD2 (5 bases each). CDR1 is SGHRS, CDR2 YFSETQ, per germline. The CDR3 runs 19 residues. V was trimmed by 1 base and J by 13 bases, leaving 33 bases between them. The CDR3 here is CASSLFGANWGATNNEQYF. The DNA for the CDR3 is TGCGCCAGCAGCTTGTTCGGGGCCAATTGGGGAGCTACGAACAATGAGCAGTACTTC.

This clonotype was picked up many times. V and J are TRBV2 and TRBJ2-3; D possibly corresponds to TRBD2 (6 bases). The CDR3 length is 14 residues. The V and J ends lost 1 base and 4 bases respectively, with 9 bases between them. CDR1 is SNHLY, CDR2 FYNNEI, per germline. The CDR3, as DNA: TGTGCCAGCAGTGAAGGGGACTTCGCAGATACGCAGTATTTT. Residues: CASSEGDFADTQYF. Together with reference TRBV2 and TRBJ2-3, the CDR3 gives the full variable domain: EPEVTQTPSHQVTQMGQEVILRCVPISNHLYFYWYRQILGQKVEFLVSFYNNEISEKSEIFDDQFSVERPDGSNFTLKIRSTKLEDSAMYFCASSEGDFADTQYFGPGTRLTVL.

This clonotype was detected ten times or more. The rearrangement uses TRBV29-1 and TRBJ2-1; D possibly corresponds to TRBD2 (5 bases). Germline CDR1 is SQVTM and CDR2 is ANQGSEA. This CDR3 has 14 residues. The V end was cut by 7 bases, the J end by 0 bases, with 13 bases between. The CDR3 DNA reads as TGCAGCGCAAGGACGGGGAGCTCCTACAATGAGCAGTTCTTC. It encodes CSARTGSSYNEQFF.

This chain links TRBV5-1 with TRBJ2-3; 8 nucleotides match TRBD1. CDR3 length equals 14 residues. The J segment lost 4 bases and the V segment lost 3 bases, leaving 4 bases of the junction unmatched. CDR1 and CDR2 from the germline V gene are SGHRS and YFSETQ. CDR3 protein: CASSSRGQADTQYF. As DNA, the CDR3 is TGCGCCAGCAGCTCCAGGGGGCAGGCAGATACGCAGTATTTT.

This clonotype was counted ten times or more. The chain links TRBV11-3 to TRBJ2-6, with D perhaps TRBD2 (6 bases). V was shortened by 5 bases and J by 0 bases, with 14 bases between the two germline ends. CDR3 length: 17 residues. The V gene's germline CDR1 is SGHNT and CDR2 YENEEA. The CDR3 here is CASSRDSSTSGANVLTF. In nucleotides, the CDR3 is TGTGCCAGCAGCCGGGACTCCTCGACCTCTGGGGCCAACGTCCTGACTTTC.

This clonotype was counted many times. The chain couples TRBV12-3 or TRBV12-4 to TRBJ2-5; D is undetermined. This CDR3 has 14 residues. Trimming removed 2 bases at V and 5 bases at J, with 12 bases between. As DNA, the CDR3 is TGTGCCAGCAGTTTATTTAGGGATGGGGAGACCCAGTACTTC. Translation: CASSLFRDGETQYF.

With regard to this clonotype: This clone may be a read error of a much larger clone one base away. The CDR3 protein is CTSSLSIGEQFF. DNA of the CDR3: TGTACCAGCAGCTTATCTATTGGTGAGCAGTTCTTC. This sequence joins TRBV7-9 and TRBJ2-1; D remains unclear. The CDR3 consists of 12 residues. Germline V gene lookup returns CDR1 SEHNR and CDR2 FQNEAQ (reference sequence). The complete variable domain, with remaining parts taken from reference TRBV7-9 and TRBJ2-1, reads DTGVSQNPRHKITKRGQNVTFRCDPISEHNRLYWYRQTLGQGPEFLTYFQNEAQLEKSRLLSDRFSAERPKGSFSTLEIQRTEQGDSAMYLCTSSLSIGEQFFGPGTRLTVL.

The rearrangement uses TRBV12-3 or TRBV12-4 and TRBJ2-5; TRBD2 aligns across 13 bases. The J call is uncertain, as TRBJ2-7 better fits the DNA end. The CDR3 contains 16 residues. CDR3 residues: CASSRGLAGAFGEQYF. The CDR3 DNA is TGTGCCAGCAGCCGAGGACTAGCGGGGGCGTTCGGCGAGCAGTACTTC.